This TCR beta chain stems from a study of blood T cell repertoires in COVID-19. Study overall: The study drew acute and convalescent COVID-19 samples from the United States, Italy and Spain. T cells, B-cell-depleted T cells, or PBMCs provided the cDNA or gDNA that served as material.

Per the original data handling: Researchers report that nucleated cell counts were estimated from reference gene primer amplification. Generated by immunoSEQ multiplex PCR, the TCRdb table keeps only in-frame clones and is missing some. V and J calls and clone size come straight from that table; D and trimming were deduced from the DNA. The data show 100,000 or so clones, with more than 90% seen just once and roughly 2.1% held by the top ten. V lost 2 bases to trimming and J lost 6 bases; unmatched junction nucleotides: 6. The CDR3 extends over 15 amino acids. The germline V gene has CDR1 MNHEY and CDR2 SVGEGT. The Seattle site enrolled patients during active infection and followed them longitudinally.

The rearrangement links TRBV6-2 or TRBV6-3 to TRBJ2-3; 9 bases line up with TRBD1. Source material: peripheral blood. The receptor comes from a woman aged 50 to 60 with COVID-19, enrolled during active disease. In DNA form, the CDR3 reads TGTGCCAGCAGTTACGGGACAGGGTTTGGGGATACGCAGTATTTT. Its protein is CASSYGTGFGDTQYF.